This TCR beta chain was sequenced during a study of control samples from healthy donors and cancer patients. TCRdb keeps only in-frame clones here, not all; method: immunoSEQ multiplex PCR. The sample contains approximately 89,000 clones, roughly 84% of which appear only once. The CDR3 is 12 amino acids. Trimming removed 1 base from V and 6 bases from J, with 4 bases in between. Germline V gene sequence: CDR1 MNHEY, CDR2 SMNVEV (reference sequence). The TCR was taken from a woman in her forties in good health. The chain recombines TRBV27 with TRBJ1-5; D gene unclear. The specimen sequenced was blood. CDR3 region: CASSLLSQPQHF. CDR3 DNA: TGTGCCAGCAGTTTATTGTCTCAGCCCCAGCATTTT.